A single T cell receptor beta chain is shown here with its context. The antigen is unknown. These donors were members of the roughly 130-subject validation cohort, a group separate from the approximately 700-subject first cohort. This CDR3 spans 14 amino acids. V was trimmed by 2 bases and J by 5 bases, leaving 10 bases between them. Germline CDR1 MNHEY, CDR2 SMNVEV (reference sequence). This sample is part of a study of cytomegalovirus exposure and HLA in healthy donors. Study results and caveats: There were some public TCRs occurring in many donors, but most TCR sequences were rare.

Assay: immunoSEQ multiplex PCR; the TCRdb copy retains only in-frame clones and omits some. Of some 69,000 clones listed, roughly 95% are singletons. Specimen: PBMCs. The rearrangement links TRBV27 to TRBJ1-5, with a weak D call TRBD1 (5 bases). This receptor was obtained from a woman between 18 and 29 years old in good health and CMV-seropositive. CDR3 protein: CASSLQGAYQPQHF. CDR3 nucleotide sequence: TGTGCCAGCAGTTTACAAGGGGCCTATCAGCCCCAGCATTTT.